This record concerns one TCR beta chain sequence. Trimming removed 5 bases at V and 3 bases at J, with 16 bases between. Germline lookup yields CDR1 MNHEY and CDR2 SVGAGI. This CDR3 spans 15 amino acids. The PCR ran on 60 Vbeta and 13 Jbeta primers. Clones were read by immunoSEQ multiplex PCR, and TCRdb kept only the in-frame ones, dropping some. The sample has around 150,000 clones, about 85% seen once. The data are from a study of cytomegalovirus exposure and HLA in healthy donors. This receptor was taken from a boy aged 2-9 years in good health and CMV-seronegative. The sequencing sample was made of PBMCs. This chain uses TRBV6-5 with TRBJ1-2; perhaps TRBD1 as D (6 bases). CDR3 in amino acids: CASSKPSTGDYGYTF. CDR3 bases: TGTGCCAGCAGTAAACCTTCGACAGGAGACTATGGCTACACCTTC.